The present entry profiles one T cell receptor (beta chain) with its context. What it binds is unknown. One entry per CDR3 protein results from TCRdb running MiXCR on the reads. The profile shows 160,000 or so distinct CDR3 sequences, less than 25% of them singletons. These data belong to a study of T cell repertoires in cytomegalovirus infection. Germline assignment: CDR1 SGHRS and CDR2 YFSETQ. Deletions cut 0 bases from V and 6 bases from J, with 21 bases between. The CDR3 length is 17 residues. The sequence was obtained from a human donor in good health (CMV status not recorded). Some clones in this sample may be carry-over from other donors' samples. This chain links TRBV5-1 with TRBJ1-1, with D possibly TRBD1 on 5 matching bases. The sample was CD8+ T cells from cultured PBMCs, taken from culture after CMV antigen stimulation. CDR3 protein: CASSLGRRGGLLAEAFF. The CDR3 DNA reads TGCGCCAGCAGCTTGGGAAGAAGGGGAGGTCTGTTGGCTGAAGCTTTCTTT. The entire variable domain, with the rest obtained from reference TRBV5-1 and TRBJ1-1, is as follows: KAGVTQTPRYLIKTRGQQVTLSCSPISGHRSVSWYQQTPGQGLQFLFEYFSETQRNKGNFPGRFSGRQFSNSRSEMNVSTLELGDSALYLCASSLGRRGGLLAEAFFGQGTRLTVV.